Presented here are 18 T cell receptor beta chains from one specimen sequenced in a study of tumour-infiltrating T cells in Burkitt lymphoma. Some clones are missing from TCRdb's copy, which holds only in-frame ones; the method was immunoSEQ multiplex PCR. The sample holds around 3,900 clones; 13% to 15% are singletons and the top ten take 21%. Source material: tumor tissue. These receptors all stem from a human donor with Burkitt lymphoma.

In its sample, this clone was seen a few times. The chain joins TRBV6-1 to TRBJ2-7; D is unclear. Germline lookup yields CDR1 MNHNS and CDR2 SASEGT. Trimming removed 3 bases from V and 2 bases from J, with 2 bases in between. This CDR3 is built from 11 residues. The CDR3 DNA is TGTGCCAGCAGTGACACCTACGAGCAGTACTTC. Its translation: CASSDTYEQYF.

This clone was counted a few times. The CDR3 reads CASRTGRTDTQYF. CDR3 coding DNA: TGTGCCTCCAGGACAGGGAGGACAGATACGCAGTATTTT. The V gene is TRBV30, the J gene TRBJ2-3; 8 bases agree with TRBD1. This CDR3 region has 13 residues. J gave up 3 bases and V 7 bases, and 6 bases lay outside the gene matches. Germline V gene lookup returns CDR1 GTSNPN and CDR2 SVGIG (reference sequence).

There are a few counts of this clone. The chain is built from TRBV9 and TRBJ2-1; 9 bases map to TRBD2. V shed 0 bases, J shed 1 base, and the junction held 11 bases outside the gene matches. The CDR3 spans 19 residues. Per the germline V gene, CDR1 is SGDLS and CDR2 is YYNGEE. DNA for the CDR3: TGTGCCAGCAGCGTAGCGCCCTGGACTAGCGAACGGTCCTACAATGAGCAGTTCTTC. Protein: CASSVAPWTSERSYNEQFF.

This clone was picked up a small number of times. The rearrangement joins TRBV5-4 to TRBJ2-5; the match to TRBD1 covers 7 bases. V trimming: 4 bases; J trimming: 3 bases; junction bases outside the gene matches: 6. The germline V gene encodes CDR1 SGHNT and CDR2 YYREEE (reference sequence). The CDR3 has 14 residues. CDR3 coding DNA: TGTGCCAGCAGCCAGCCGGGACAGAAAGAGACCCAGTACTTC. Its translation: CASSQPGQKETQYF. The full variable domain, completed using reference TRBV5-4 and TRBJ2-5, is ETGVTQSPTHLIKTRGQQVTLRCSSQSGHNTVSWYQQALGQGPQFIFQYYREEENGRGNFPPRFSGLQFPNYSSELNVNALELDDSALYLCASSQPGQKETQYFGPGTRLLVL.

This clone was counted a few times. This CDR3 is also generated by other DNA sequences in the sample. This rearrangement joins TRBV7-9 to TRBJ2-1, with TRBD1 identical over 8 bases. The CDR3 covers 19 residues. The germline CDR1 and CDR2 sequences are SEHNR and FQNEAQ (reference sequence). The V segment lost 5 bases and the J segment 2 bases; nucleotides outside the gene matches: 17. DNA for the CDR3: TGTGCCAGCAGCATTGGACAGGGAACAGTCGTAATCCCCTACAATGAGCAGTTCTTC. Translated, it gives CASSIGQGTVVIPYNEQFF.

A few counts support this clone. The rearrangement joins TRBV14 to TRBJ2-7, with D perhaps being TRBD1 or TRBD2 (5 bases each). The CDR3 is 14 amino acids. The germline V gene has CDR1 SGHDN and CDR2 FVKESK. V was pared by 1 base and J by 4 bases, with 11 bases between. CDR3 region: CASSQVGTIYEQYF. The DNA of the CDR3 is TGTGCCAGCAGCCAAGTTGGGACCATTTACGAGCAGTACTTC.

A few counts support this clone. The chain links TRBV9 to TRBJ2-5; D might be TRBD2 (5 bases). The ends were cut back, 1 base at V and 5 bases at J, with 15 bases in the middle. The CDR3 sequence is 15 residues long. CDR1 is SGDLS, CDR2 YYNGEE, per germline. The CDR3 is CASSVNSLGGETQYF. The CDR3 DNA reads TGTGCCAGCAGCGTAAACAGCCTCGGCGGGGAGACCCAGTACTTC.

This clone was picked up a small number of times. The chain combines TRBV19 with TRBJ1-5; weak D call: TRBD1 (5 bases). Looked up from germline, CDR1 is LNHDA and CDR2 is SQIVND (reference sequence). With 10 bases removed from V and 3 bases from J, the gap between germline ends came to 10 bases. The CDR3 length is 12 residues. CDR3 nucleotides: TGTGCCACGTGGGGGTACAATCAGCCCCAGCATTTT. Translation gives CATWGYNQPQHF.

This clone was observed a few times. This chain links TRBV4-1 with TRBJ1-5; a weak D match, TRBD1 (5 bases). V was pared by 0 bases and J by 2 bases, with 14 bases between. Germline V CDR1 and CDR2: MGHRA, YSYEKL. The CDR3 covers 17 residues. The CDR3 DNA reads TGCGCCAGCAGCCAAGATAGGACAACCCAGGGCAATCAGCCCCAGCATTTT. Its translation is CASSQDRTTQGNQPQHF.

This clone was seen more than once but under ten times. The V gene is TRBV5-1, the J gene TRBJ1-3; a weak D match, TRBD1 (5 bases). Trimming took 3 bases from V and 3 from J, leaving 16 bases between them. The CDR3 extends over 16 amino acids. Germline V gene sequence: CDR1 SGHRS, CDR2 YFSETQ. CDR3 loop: CASSSVAGALGNTIYF. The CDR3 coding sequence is TGCGCCAGCAGCTCAGTCGCCGGGGCTCTTGGAAACACCATATATTTT.

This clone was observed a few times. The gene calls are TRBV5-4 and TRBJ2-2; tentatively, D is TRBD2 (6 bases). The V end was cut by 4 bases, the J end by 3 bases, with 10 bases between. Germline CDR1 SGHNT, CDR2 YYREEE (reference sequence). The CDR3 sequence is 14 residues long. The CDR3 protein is CASSGEVHTGELFF. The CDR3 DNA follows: TGTGCCAGCAGCGGGGAGGTTCACACCGGGGAGCTGTTTTTT.

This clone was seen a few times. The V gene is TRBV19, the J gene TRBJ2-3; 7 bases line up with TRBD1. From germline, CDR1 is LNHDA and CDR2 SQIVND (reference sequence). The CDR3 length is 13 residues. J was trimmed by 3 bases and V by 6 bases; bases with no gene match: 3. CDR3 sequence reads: CASRIQGTDTQYF. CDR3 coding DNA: TGTGCCAGTAGGATACAGGGGACAGATACGCAGTATTTT.

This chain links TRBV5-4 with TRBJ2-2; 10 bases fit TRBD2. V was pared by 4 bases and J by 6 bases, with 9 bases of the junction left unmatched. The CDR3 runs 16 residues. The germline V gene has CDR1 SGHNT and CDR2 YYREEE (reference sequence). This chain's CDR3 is CASSTRTSGAAGELFF. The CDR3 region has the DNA TGTGCCAGCAGCACAAGGACTAGCGGTGCCGCCGGGGAGCTGTTTTTT.

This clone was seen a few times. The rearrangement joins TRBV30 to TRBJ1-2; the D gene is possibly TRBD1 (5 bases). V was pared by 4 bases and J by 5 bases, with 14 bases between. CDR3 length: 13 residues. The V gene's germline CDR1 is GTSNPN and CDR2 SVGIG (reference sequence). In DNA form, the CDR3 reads TGTGCCTGGACCTTGGGGGGAAATTATGGCTACACCTTC. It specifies CAWTLGGNYGYTF.

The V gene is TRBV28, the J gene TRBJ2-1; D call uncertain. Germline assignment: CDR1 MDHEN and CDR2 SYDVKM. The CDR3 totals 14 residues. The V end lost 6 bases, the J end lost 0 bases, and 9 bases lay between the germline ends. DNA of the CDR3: TGTGCCAGCAGCCGCCCAGGCTCCTACAATGAGCAGTTCTTC. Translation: CASSRPGSYNEQFF. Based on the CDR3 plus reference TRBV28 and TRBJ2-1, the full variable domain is DVKVTQSSRYLVKRTGEKVFLECVQDMDHENMFWYRQDPGLGLRLIYFSYDVKMKEKGDIPEGYSVSREKKERFSLILESASTNQTSMYLCASSRPGSYNEQFFGPGTRLTVL.

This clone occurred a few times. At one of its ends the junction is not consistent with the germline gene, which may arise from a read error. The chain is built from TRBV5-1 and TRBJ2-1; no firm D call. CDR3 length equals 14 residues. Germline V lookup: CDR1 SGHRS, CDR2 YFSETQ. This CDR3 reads CTSREESAHNEQFF. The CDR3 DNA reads TGCACCAGCAGAGAGGAGTCGGCCCACAATGAGCAGTTCTTC.

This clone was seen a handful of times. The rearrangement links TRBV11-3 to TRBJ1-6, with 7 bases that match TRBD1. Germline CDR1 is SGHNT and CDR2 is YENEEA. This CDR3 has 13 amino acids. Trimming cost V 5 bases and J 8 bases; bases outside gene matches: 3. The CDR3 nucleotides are TGTGCCAGCAGCCCAGGGGGGGATTCACCCCTCCACTTT. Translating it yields CASSPGGDSPLHF.

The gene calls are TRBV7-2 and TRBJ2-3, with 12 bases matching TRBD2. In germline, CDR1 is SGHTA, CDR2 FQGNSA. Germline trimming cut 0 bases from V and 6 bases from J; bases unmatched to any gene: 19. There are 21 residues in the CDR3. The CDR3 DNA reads TGTGCCAGCAGCTTAGCAGGGTCAGTGACTAGCGGGAGCAGGGGGAGCGATACGCAGTATTTT. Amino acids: CASSLAGSVTSGSRGSDTQYF.